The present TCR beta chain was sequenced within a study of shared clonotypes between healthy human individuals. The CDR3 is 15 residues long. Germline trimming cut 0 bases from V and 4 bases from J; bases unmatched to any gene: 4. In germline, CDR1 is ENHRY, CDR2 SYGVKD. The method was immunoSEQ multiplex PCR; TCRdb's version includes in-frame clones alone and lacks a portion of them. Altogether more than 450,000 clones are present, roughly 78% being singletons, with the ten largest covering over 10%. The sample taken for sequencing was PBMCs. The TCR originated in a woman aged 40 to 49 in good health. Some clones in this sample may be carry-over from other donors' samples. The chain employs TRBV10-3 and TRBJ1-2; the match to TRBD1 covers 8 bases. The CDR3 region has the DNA TGTGCCATCAGTGAGTCGGGACAGGAAGGCTATGGCTACACCTTC. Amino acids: CAISESGQEGYGYTF.